Following are 32 T cell receptor beta chains from one sample sequenced in a study of CD8 T cells in Susac syndrome. It was with random hexamers that 0.5 to 1 ug RNA was reverse transcribed. Via MiXCR, TCRdb re-called the immunoSEQ multiplex PCR reads, giving one row per CDR3 protein. Of around 79,000 distinct CDR3 sequences listed, approximately 95% were seen once; the top ten hold 0.52%. Source material: CD8+ T cells from PBMCs. Source of these receptors: a human donor with Susac syndrome.

The chain recombines TRBV4-1 with TRBJ2-1; possible D gene TRBD2, 5 bases. The CDR3 covers 16 residues. CDR1 is MGHRA, CDR2 YSYEKL, per germline. V shed 0 bases and J shed 4 bases, with 13 bases lying between them. CDR3 in amino acids: CASSQEDVDSYNEQFF. Written as DNA, the CDR3 is TGCGCCAGCAGCCAAGAGGATGTGGACTCGTACAATGAGCAGTTCTTC.

The rearrangement joins TRBV7-9 to TRBJ1-1; the D is unclear. CDR3 size: 13 residues. The germline V and J ends were trimmed by 4 bases and 1 base, with 7 bases remaining between them. Per germline, CDR1 SEHNR and CDR2 FQNEAQ (reference sequence). CDR3 protein: CASSYGPNTEAFF. Here the CDR3 DNA reads TGTGCCAGCAGCTACGGCCCGAACACTGAAGCTTTCTTT.

J is TRBJ2-1 and V is TRBV7-2; D may correspond to TRBD1 or TRBD2 (5 bases each). This CDR3 region has 11 residues. V was shortened by 8 bases and J by 7 bases, with 9 bases between the two germline ends. Germline V gene data show CDR1 as SGHTA and CDR2 as FQGNSA. The CDR3 DNA follows: TGTGCCAGCCCAGAGGGGAATGAGCAGTTCTTC. Amino acids: CASPEGNEQFF.

The J gene is TRBJ2-1, the V gene TRBV13; maybe TRBD2 (6 bases). The CDR3 totals 13 residues. Trimming took off 3 bases at V and 6 bases at J, with 9 bases between the two ends. CDR1 PRHDT and CDR2 FYEKMQ come from the germline V gene (reference sequence). The CDR3 loop reads CASSFTGGNEQFF. CDR3 nucleotides: TGTGCCAGCAGCTTTACCGGGGGCAATGAGCAGTTCTTC.

The chain carries TRBV30 and TRBJ2-2, with D possibly being TRBD2 (5 bases). The V end was cut by 5 bases, the J end by 6 bases, with 19 bases between. The CDR3 covers 15 residues. CDR1 is GTSNPN and CDR2 is SVGIG in the germline V gene (reference sequence). The CDR3 DNA follows: TGTGCCTGGCTCCCCCAACCCCGGGGTCCCGGGGAGCTGTTTTTT. This gives the protein CAWLPQPRGPGELFF.

In its sample, this clonotype was seen once. The CDR3 bases are TGTGCCAGCAGCTTTCTCTCCAGGAACACAGATACGCAGTATTTT. It codes for CASSFLSRNTDTQYF. The V and J genes are TRBV7-2 and TRBJ2-3; D not resolved. Trimming pared 3 bases from V and 2 bases from J, leaving 12 bases between. In germline, CDR1 is SGHTA, CDR2 FQGNSA. The CDR3 totals 15 residues.

The chain links TRBV11-2 to TRBJ1-5, with D uncertain. Germline V gene data show CDR1 as SGHAT and CDR2 as FQNNGV. The CDR3 runs to 15 residues. V was cut by 5 bases and J by 4 bases, with 15 bases left in between. CDR3 bases: TGTGCCAGCAGCGCAAGTCCGGGCCTGAATCAGCCCCAGCATTTT. Its protein is CASSASPGLNQPQHF. The full variable domain, rest sourced from reference TRBV11-2 and TRBJ1-5, is EAGVAQSPRYKIIEKRQSVAFWCNPISGHATLYWYQQILGQGPKLLIQFQNNGVVDDSQLPKDRFSAERLKGVDSTLKIQPAKLEDSAVYLCASSASPGLNQPQHFGDGTRLSIL.

V gene TRBV5-6 combines with J gene TRBJ2-7; possible D gene TRBD1, 5 bases. Germline V gives CDR1 SGHDT, CDR2 YYEEEE. There are 14 residues in the CDR3. The germline V and J ends were trimmed by 0 bases and 5 bases, with 12 bases remaining between them. The CDR3 DNA sequence: TGTGCCAGCAGCTTGGGCAGGGATCCGAACGAGCAGTACTTC. It translates to CASSLGRDPNEQYF.

The V and J genes are TRBV7-9 and TRBJ2-1; 9 bases agree with TRBD1. The trim removed 0 bases at V and 9 bases at J, leaving 6 bases unmatched. The CDR3 runs 15 residues. The germline CDR1 and CDR2 sequences are SEHNR and FQNEAQ (reference sequence). Written as DNA, the CDR3 is TGTGCCAGCAGCTTAGCGGGGACAGGGATAGGTGAGCAGTTCTTC. Its protein is CASSLAGTGIGEQFF.

This chain joins TRBV3-1 and TRBJ2-3; D possibly uses TRBD1 or TRBD2 (5 bases each). V was cut by 1 base and J by 4 bases, with 18 bases left in between. CDR1 is LGHDT and CDR2 is YNNKEL in the germline V gene (reference sequence). The CDR3 runs 17 residues. The CDR3: CASSQVWGPHSPDTQYF. The CDR3 DNA is TGTGCCAGCAGCCAAGTTTGGGGACCTCACTCTCCAGATACGCAGTATTTT.

There are a few counts of this clonotype. The chain joins TRBV6-2 or TRBV6-3 to TRBJ2-7; D is unclear. V was shortened by 4 bases and J by 3 bases, with 7 bases between the two germline ends. This CDR3 contains 12 residues. From germline, CDR1 is MNHEY and CDR2 SVGEGT. CDR3 loop: CASSFGNYEQYF. CDR3 sequence (DNA): TGTGCCAGCAGTTTTGGGAACTACGAGCAGTACTTC.

The J gene is TRBJ2-5, the V gene TRBV14, with D tentatively TRBD2 (5 bases). V lost 0 bases and J 9 bases, leaving 11 bases between the germline ends. CDR1 and CDR2 (germline): SGHDN, FVKESK. The length of the CDR3 is 13 residues. CDR3 region: CASSQERERAQYF. As DNA, the CDR3 is TGTGCCAGCAGCCAAGAAAGGGAGAGGGCCCAGTACTTC.

Comment on this clonotype: A junction boundary mismatches the germline segment, possibly from a read error. The rearrangement joins TRBV20-1 to TRBJ2-1; the match to TRBD2 covers 8 bases. The CDR3 is 15 amino acids. Germline V lookup: CDR1 DFQATT, CDR2 SNEGSKA (reference sequence). The CDR3: CSASFRGGSHNEQFF. As DNA, the CDR3 is TGCAGTGCTTCATTTCGGGGGGGCTCCCACAATGAGCAGTTCTTC.

The rearrangement joins TRBV4-1 to TRBJ2-7; a weak D match, TRBD1 (6 bases). The CDR3 spans 13 residues. V was shortened by 1 base and J by 13 bases, with 17 bases between the two germline ends. Germline CDR1 reads MGHRA; CDR2 reads YSYEKL. The CDR3 protein is CASSQVRGGTPYF. As DNA, the CDR3 is TGCGCCAGCAGCCAAGTTCGCGGTGGGACACCTTACTTC.

This sequence joins TRBV5-1 and TRBJ2-7; D is possibly TRBD1 or TRBD2 (5 bases each). Trimming stripped 0 bases from V and 1 base from J, with 11 bases between. The germline V gene has CDR1 SGHRS and CDR2 YFSETQ. The CDR3 is 15 amino acids. This chain's CDR3 is CASSLEGTASYEQYF. As DNA, the CDR3 is TGCGCCAGCAGCTTGGAGGGGACGGCTTCCTACGAGCAGTACTTC.

This chain links TRBV15 with TRBJ2-3; D possibly corresponds to TRBD1 (6 bases). V shed 7 bases and J shed 1 base, with 21 bases lying between them. Germline CDR1 is LNHNV and CDR2 is YYDKDF (reference sequence). CDR3 length: 17 amino acids. CDR3 in DNA: TGTGCCACCAAGCCCGTGACGTCGCACAGGGGCACAGATACGCAGTATTTT. It yields the protein CATKPVTSHRGTDTQYF.

This chain links TRBV9 with TRBJ2-7, with 7 bases aligning to TRBD2. The germline V gene has CDR1 SGDLS and CDR2 YYNGEE. The CDR3 loop spans 13 amino acids. V was pared by 0 bases and J by 3 bases, with 0 bases of the junction left unmatched. Here the CDR3 DNA reads TGTGCCAGCAGCGTAGGGACTAGCTACGAGCAGTACTTC. Its translation is CASSVGTSYEQYF.

This clonotype was observed a single time. The chain combines TRBV3-1 with TRBJ2-1; D may be TRBD2 (5 bases). Germline-derived CDR1 and CDR2 are LGHDT and YNNKEL (reference sequence). The V end lost 0 bases, the J end lost 8 bases, and 8 bases lay between the germline ends. This CDR3 has 13 residues. The DNA of the CDR3 is TGTGCCAGCAGCCAAGAATTGAGGGATGAGCAGTTCTTC. This codes for CASSQELRDEQFF.

The rearrangement joins TRBV10-3 to TRBJ2-5; maybe TRBD2 (7 bases). CDR3 length equals 17 residues. Between the trimmed V and J ends, which lost 6 bases and 2 bases, there was a span of 22 bases. Germline CDR1 is ENHRY and CDR2 is SYGVKD. CDR3 loop: CAIRREGDPYGQETQYF. CDR3 bases: TGTGCCATCAGGAGGGAGGGGGACCCCTACGGGCAAGAGACCCAGTACTTC.

The V gene is TRBV7-9, the J gene TRBJ1-6, with unresolved D. Per the germline V gene, CDR1 is SEHNR and CDR2 is FQNEAQ (reference sequence). The CDR3 runs to 14 residues. The germline V and J ends were trimmed by 4 bases and 8 bases, with 12 bases remaining between them. CDR3 DNA: TGTGCCAGCAGCTCCTCGCCGAGGGATTCACCCCTCCACTTT. Its translation is CASSSSPRDSPLHF.

The genes are TRBV7-9 and TRBJ1-1; D not certain. The CDR3 contains 11 residues. Germline V lookup: CDR1 SEHNR, CDR2 FQNEAQ (reference sequence). V was clipped by 7 bases and J by 5 bases, with 8 bases between them. The CDR3, as DNA: TGTGCCAGCATCTACGATACTGAAGCTTTCTTT. Its protein product is CASIYDTEAFF.

The chain has TRBV7-9 and TRBJ2-3, with D possibly matching TRBD2 (5 bases). Trimming cost V 7 bases and J 2 bases, with 19 bases left between them. The germline V gene encodes CDR1 SEHNR and CDR2 FQNEAQ (reference sequence). This CDR3 region has 16 residues. CDR3 DNA sequence: TGTGCCAGCATCGATTCCGGAGCGGTTTTCACAGATACGCAGTATTTT. Amino acid sequence: CASIDSGAVFTDTQYF.

The CDR3 here is CASSLEGSGPYEQYF. The CDR3 DNA sequence: TGTGCCAGCAGCTTGGAAGGGAGTGGGCCCTACGAGCAGTACTTC. V gene TRBV7-9 combines with J gene TRBJ2-7; possible D gene TRBD2, 5 bases. V was clipped by 3 bases and J by 2 bases, with 14 bases between them. In germline, CDR1 is SEHNR, CDR2 FQNEAQ (reference sequence). The CDR3 is 15 amino acids.

The chain is built from TRBV29-1 and TRBJ2-5; D is ambiguous. This CDR3 is 13 amino acids long. The ends were cut back, 4 bases at V and 5 bases at J, with 14 bases in the middle. The V gene's germline CDR1 is SQVTM and CDR2 ANQGSEA. The CDR3 nucleotides are TGCAGCGTTGCCTTAGGGCTGGGTGAGACCCAGTACTTC. This translates into CSVALGLGETQYF.

The CDR3 nucleotides are TGTGCCAGCAGCCAAGCGGGGGAGGAAGAGACCCAGTACTTC. Protein product: CASSQAGEEETQYF. The chain links TRBV3-1 to TRBJ2-5; D might be TRBD2 (6 bases). This CDR3 spans 14 amino acids. V was pared by 1 base and J by 3 bases, with 9 bases between. Germline CDR1 LGHDT, CDR2 YNNKEL (reference sequence).

This rearrangement joins TRBV10-3 to TRBJ2-1; 9 nucleotides line up with TRBD2. The CDR3 extends over 14 amino acids. Germline CDR1 ENHRY, CDR2 SYGVKD. The V gene end was trimmed by 6 bases and the J gene end by 7 bases; junction bases not matched to a gene: 7. The CDR3 bases are TGTGCCATCAGGGTAGCGGGGGAAGTAAATGAGCAGTTCTTC. Encoded protein: CAIRVAGEVNEQFF.

The chain links TRBV7-9 to TRBJ2-7, with TRBD1 matching 8 bases. This CDR3 has 12 amino acids. Trimming cost V 9 bases and J 6 bases; bases outside gene matches: 7. Germline assignment: CDR1 SEHNR and CDR2 FQNEAQ (reference sequence). This chain's CDR3 is CARDRGIFEQYF. The CDR3 region has the DNA TGTGCCAGAGACAGGGGAATCTTCGAGCAGTACTTC.

In its sample, this clonotype was seen once. J is TRBJ2-2 and V is TRBV7-9; no reliable D call. This CDR3 region has 12 residues. In germline, CDR1 is SEHNR, CDR2 FQNEAQ (reference sequence). V shed 8 bases and J shed 5 bases, with 9 bases lying between them. The CDR3 DNA is TGTGCCAGCGGGTCCAGTACCGGGGAGCTGTTTTTT. It yields the protein CASGSSTGELFF.

The rearrangement links TRBV11-2 to TRBJ1-3; no reliable D call. The V end was cut by 5 bases, the J end by 0 bases, with 11 bases between. This CDR3 has 15 residues. Germline CDR1 is SGHAT and CDR2 is FQNNGV. Written as DNA, the CDR3 is TGTGCCAGCAGCCCAGCCCAGTACTCTGGAAACACCATATATTTT. Amino acids: CASSPAQYSGNTIYF. Together with reference TRBV11-2 and TRBJ1-3, the CDR3 gives the full variable domain: EAGVAQSPRYKIIEKRQSVAFWCNPISGHATLYWYQQILGQGPKLLIQFQNNGVVDDSQLPKDRFSAERLKGVDSTLKIQPAKLEDSAVYLCASSPAQYSGNTIYFGEGSWLTVV.

This sequence joins TRBV12-3 or TRBV12-4 and TRBJ2-1; 8 bases are shared with TRBD2. The V gene end was trimmed by 3 bases and the J gene end by 9 bases; junction bases not matched to a gene: 10. This CDR3 contains 15 residues. CDR3 nucleotide sequence: TGTGCCAGCAGTTTCCCCGGGGGGGCTGTCCGTGAGCAGTTCTTC. Translation gives CASSFPGGAVREQFF.

The chain recombines TRBV30 with TRBJ1-5; D call uncertain. The CDR3 consists of 14 residues. Trimming cost V 1 base and J 0 bases, with 7 bases left between them. In germline, CDR1 is GTSNPN, CDR2 SVGIG (reference sequence). The CDR3 loop reads CAWSETYSNQPQHF. CDR3 sequence (DNA): TGTGCCTGGAGTGAGACGTATAGCAATCAGCCCCAGCATTTT.

The rearrangement joins TRBV30 to TRBJ1-1; D gene unclear. The V gene lost 2 bases and the J gene lost 2 bases, with 6 bases spanning the gap. The CDR3 has 12 amino acids. Germline CDR1 and CDR2: GTSNPN and SVGIG (reference sequence). The CDR3 sequence is CAWSSLNTEAFF. The CDR3 coding sequence is TGTGCCTGGAGTTCCCTCAACACTGAAGCTTTCTTT.